These T cell receptor beta chains were read from a single sample in a study of CD8+ T cells in alopecia areata. Clones were sequenced by immunoSEQ multiplex PCR, and TCRdb holds only the in-frame ones, with some missing. The sample carries roughly 70,000 clones, 29% recorded once. The input for sequencing was CD8+ T cells sorted from blood, taken at week 4, from a patient treated with tofacitinib. All receptors derive from a human donor with alopecia areata. CDR3s include the opening cysteine and the closing phenylalanine or tryptophan. The D gene is left open where the match is weak. Part of the rows lack a size; the others show once, few, many or a class for expanded clones.

CDR3nt	CDR3aa	v_gene	abundance	j_gene	d_gene
TGTGCCAGCAGCTTAGGGGTAGGTCCCTACGAGCAGTACTTC	CASSLGVGPYEQYF	TRBV7-8	many	TRBJ2-7	NA
TGCAGCGCTGAGGGAGCTTCTGAAAACACCGGGGAGCTGTTTTTT	CSAEGASENTGELFF	TRBV29-1	NA	TRBJ2-2	NA
TGTGCCAGCAGCTACCGAGGCGGCTCAGCTAACTATGGCTACACCTTC	CASSYRGGSANYGYTF	TRBV27	once	TRBJ1-2	NA
TGTGCCAGCAGTCCATCCGGGGAGCTGTTTTTT	CASSPSGELFF	TRBV7-9	NA	TRBJ2-2	NA
TGTGCCAGCAGTTGGAGACAGTACTACGAGCAGTACTTC	CASSWRQYYEQYF	TRBV27	NA	TRBJ2-7	NA
TGTGGGGGGGGCAGGAGCTCCTACAATGAGCAGTTCTTC	CGGGRSSYNEQFF	TRBV2	few	TRBJ2-1	NA
TGTGCCAGCAGCTTAGGTGCCGTAGGGCAGTGGACGGGAAACATTCAGTACTTC	CASSLGAVGQWTGNIQYF	TRBV11-2	NA	TRBJ2-4	NA
TGTGCCAGCAGTTACTCGAGACCGACGGACTATGGCTACACCTTC	CASSYSRPTDYGYTF	TRBV6-6	few	TRBJ1-2	NA
TGTGCCAGCTCACCTGGTGGCGGGGAGCTGTTTTTT	CASSPGGGELFF	TRBV18	many	TRBJ2-2	NA
TGTGCCTGGAGTGGCGTCGGGTATGGCTACACCTTC	CAWSGVGYGYTF	TRBV30	NA	TRBJ1-2	NA
TGTGCCAGCAGTTATTCCTACGAGCAGTACTTC	CASSYSYEQYF	TRBV14	few	TRBJ2-7	NA
TGTGCCAGCAGCCCTGGACAGGGGGTTACCTATGGCTACACCTTC	CASSPGQGVTYGYTF	TRBV5-6	few	TRBJ1-2	TRBD1
TGCAGCGTTGCAACCGACAGGGTAGGACAGCCCCAGCATTTT	CSVATDRVGQPQHF	TRBV29-1	NA	TRBJ1-5	TRBD1
TGTGCCAGCAGTGCCTCGGAGTACGAGCAGTACTTC	CASSASEYEQYF	TRBV25-1	NA	TRBJ2-7	NA